Shown below are 26 T cell receptor beta chains from a single sample sequenced in a study of T cell repertoires in cytomegalovirus infection. TCRdb used MiXCR to reprocess the reads, holding one entry per CDR3 protein. The sample lists a few hundred thousand distinct CDR3 sequences; over 7.5% were seen once. The sample comprised PBMCs. The source is a human donor in good health (CMV status not recorded). Some clones in this sample may be carry-over from other donors' samples.

This clonotype was seen repeatedly, ten times or more. The chain joins TRBV12-3 or TRBV12-4 to TRBJ2-3; 8 nucleotides agree with TRBD1. This CDR3 spans 17 amino acids. J gave up 4 bases and V 3 bases, and 12 bases lay outside the gene matches. The CDR3 coding sequence is TGTGCCAGCAGTTTCCATATCGGCGGACAGGGTTCAGATACGCAGTATTTT. Translation gives CASSFHIGGQGSDTQYF.

On this clonotype: A much bigger clone sits one base away, suggesting this may be a read error. V gene TRBV11-2 combines with J gene TRBJ2-3; D is unresolved. V was cut by 6 bases and J by 3 bases, with 16 bases left in between. This CDR3 has 15 residues. In germline, CDR1 is SGHAT, CDR2 FQNNGV. Here the CDR3 DNA reads TGTGCCAGCAGTCCGACGATTCAACGGACAGATACGCAGTATTTT. Its protein is CASSPTIQRTDTQYF.

This clonotype was found many times. This chain links TRBV7-6 with TRBJ1-1; D is unclear. The germline gives CDR1 SGHVS, CDR2 FNYEAQ. V was pared by 1 base and J by 0 bases, with 15 bases between. The CDR3 spans 17 residues. The CDR3 protein is CASSLVIAAVLNTEAFF. The CDR3 nucleotides are TGTGCCAGCAGCTTAGTTATAGCGGCCGTGTTGAACACTGAAGCTTTCTTT.

The chain links TRBV6-6 to TRBJ2-2, with D tentatively TRBD2 (6 bases). The CDR3 runs to 17 residues. The V gene's germline CDR1 is MNHNY and CDR2 SVGAGI (reference sequence). V lost 0 bases and J 7 bases, leaving 18 bases between the germline ends. The CDR3 DNA reads TGTGCCAGCAGTTACTCTGGGTCGGGGGTTCGCGGCGGGGAGCTGTTTTTT. This sequence encodes CASSYSGSGVRGGELFF.

This rearrangement joins TRBV28 to TRBJ2-7; tentative D call: TRBD1 (5 bases). This CDR3 has 15 residues. Germline V gene lookup returns CDR1 MDHEN and CDR2 SYDVKM. V lost 2 bases to trimming and J lost 3 bases, with 14 bases between them. CDR3 residues: CASSLVRTRVYEQYF. CDR3 nucleotide sequence: TGTGCCAGCAGTTTAGTCCGGACACGCGTCTACGAGCAGTACTTC.

This clonotype showed up just a few times. CDR3 in amino acids: CASRDRNLNQPQHF. For the CDR3, the DNA is TGTGCCAGCAGAGACAGGAACCTCAATCAGCCCCAGCATTTT. The V gene is TRBV27, the J gene TRBJ1-5; the D gene is possibly TRBD1 (6 bases). The germline V and J ends were trimmed by 6 bases and 3 bases, with 12 bases remaining between them. The CDR3 length is 14 residues. From germline, CDR1 is MNHEY and CDR2 SMNVEV (reference sequence).

This clonotype has more than one count but fewer than ten. This chain connects TRBV19 to TRBJ2-1; TRBD2 aligns across 12 bases. The trim removed 3 bases at V and 7 bases at J, leaving 13 bases unmatched. In germline, CDR1 is LNHDA, CDR2 SQIVND (reference sequence). CDR3 length: 18 amino acids. In DNA, the CDR3 is TGTGCCAGTAGTATTGATCCACTAGCGGGGGGACCGACGAATGAGCAGTTCTTC. It is translated as CASSIDPLAGGPTNEQFF. Drawing the rest from reference TRBV19 and TRBJ2-1, the complete variable domain is DGGITQSPKYLFRKEGQNVTLSCEQNLNHDAMYWYRQDPGQGLRLIYYSQIVNDFQKGDIAEGYSVSREKKESFPLTVTSAQKNPTAFYLCASSIDPLAGGPTNEQFFGPGTRLTVL.

This clonotype has a count of ten or more. The rearrangement links TRBV7-2 to TRBJ2-1; D gene unclear. Germline CDR1 is SGHTA and CDR2 is FQGNSA. V lost 0 bases to trimming and J lost 1 base, with 7 bases between them. The CDR3 extends over 15 amino acids. CDR3 bases: TGTGCCAGCAGCTTAGCTCCGGATTCCTACAATGAGCAGTTCTTC. Translating gives CASSLAPDSYNEQFF.

This clonotype was observed at least ten times. This rearrangement joins TRBV7-2 to TRBJ2-1; TRBD2 aligns across 15 bases. The germline CDR1 and CDR2 sequences are SGHTA and FQGNSA. V gave up 4 bases and J gave up 9 bases; unmatched junction bases: 13. The CDR3 runs 18 residues. The DNA for the CDR3 is TGTGCCAGCAGCTACACTATAATGGGACTAGCGGGAGGAGGTGAGCAGTTCTTC. This translates into CASSYTIMGLAGGGEQFF.

This rearrangement joins TRBV6-2 or TRBV6-3 to TRBJ2-2; D possibly uses TRBD1 or TRBD2 (5 bases each). This CDR3 is built from 16 residues. Germline loops: CDR1 MNHEY, CDR2 SVGEGT. V was trimmed by 7 bases and J by 4 bases, leaving 19 bases between them. The CDR3 loop is CASIQPGRGITGELFF. The CDR3, as DNA: TGTGCCAGCATCCAACCGGGACGAGGGATCACCGGGGAGCTGTTTTTT.

The J gene is TRBJ2-7, the V gene TRBV7-2, with TRBD2 matching over 8 bases. Unmatched junction bases numbered 9, after V lost 2 bases and J lost 6 bases. The CDR3 totals 15 residues. CDR1 SGHTA and CDR2 FQGNSA come from the germline V gene. The DNA for the CDR3 is TGTGCCAGCAGCTTAAAGGTCGGACTAGCAGCCGAGCAGTACTTC. Its translation: CASSLKVGLAAEQYF.

The chain joins TRBV20-1 to TRBJ2-1; 15 nucleotides line up with TRBD2. The CDR3 loop spans 15 amino acids. CDR1 and CDR2 (germline): DFQATT, SNEGSKA (reference sequence). V shed 5 bases, J shed 8 bases, and the junction held 7 bases outside the gene matches. CDR3 in amino acids: CSASGLAGGMDEQFF. In nucleotides, the CDR3 is TGCAGTGCTTCAGGACTAGCGGGAGGGATGGATGAGCAGTTCTTC.

This clonotype came up many times. The V call is TRBV7-2, the J call TRBJ1-6; D gene unclear. The CDR3 consists of 15 residues. Deletions cut 5 bases from V and 4 bases from J, with 12 bases between. Germline-derived CDR1 and CDR2 are SGHTA and FQGNSA. The CDR3 DNA reads TGTGCCAGCAGCCCTTTCGACGGGTATAATTCACCCCTCCACTTT. Translating it yields CASSPFDGYNSPLHF.

This clonotype was picked up a small number of times. The rearrangement joins TRBV5-6 to TRBJ1-1; TRBD1 might be the D (6 bases). Trimming stripped 4 bases from V and 1 base from J, with 20 bases between. The CDR3 has 17 amino acids. Germline V CDR1 and CDR2: SGHDT, YYEEEE. CDR3 residues: CASSQSVGTRKNTEAFF. CDR3 in DNA: TGTGCCAGCAGCCAATCGGTCGGGACACGGAAGAACACTGAAGCTTTCTTT.

The CDR3 sequence: CASPGGRGLNTEAFF. The CDR3 nucleotides are TGTGCCAGCCCTGGGGGAAGAGGATTGAACACTGAAGCTTTCTTT. The chain has TRBV2 and TRBJ1-1; D is possibly TRBD1 (5 bases). V shed 8 bases and J shed 0 bases, with 16 bases lying between them. CDR1 and CDR2 from the germline V gene are SNHLY and FYNNEI. This CDR3 has 15 residues.

This clonotype was found many times. The chain is built from TRBV7-9 and TRBJ1-1; D is undetermined. The CDR3 sequence is 13 residues long. V lost 2 bases to trimming and J lost 1 base, with 5 bases between them. Germline assignment: CDR1 SEHNR and CDR2 FQNEAQ (reference sequence). The chain's CDR3 is CASSLQKNTEAFF. The CDR3 region has the DNA TGTGCCAGCAGCTTACAAAAGAACACTGAAGCTTTCTTT.

The V gene is TRBV7-2, the J gene TRBJ2-1, with a tentative D call TRBD2 (5 bases). V lost 0 bases and J lost 7, with 13 bases in between. The CDR3 totals 15 residues. Per germline, CDR1 SGHTA and CDR2 FQGNSA. In DNA, the CDR3 is TGTGCCAGCAGCTTAGCGGGAGCACAAGGGAATGAGCAGTTCTTC. Residues: CASSLAGAQGNEQFF.

The V and J genes are TRBV5-1 and TRBJ2-3; tentatively, D is TRBD1 or TRBD2 (5 bases each). The germline V gene has CDR1 SGHRS and CDR2 YFSETQ. V gave up 4 bases and J gave up 2 bases, with 14 bases separating them. CDR3 size: 15 residues. The CDR3 reads CASSGGRGTTDTQYF. CDR3 DNA: TGCGCCAGCAGCGGGGGACGAGGAACCACAGATACGCAGTATTTT. The full variable domain, rest sourced from reference TRBV5-1 and TRBJ2-3, is KAGVTQTPRYLIKTRGQQVTLSCSPISGHRSVSWYQQTPGQGLQFLFEYFSETQRNKGNFPGRFSGRQFSNSRSEMNVSTLELGDSALYLCASSGGRGTTDTQYFGPGTRLTVL.

This clonotype was counted between two and nine times. This chain joins TRBV12-3 or TRBV12-4 and TRBJ2-3; 13 positions match TRBD2. With V trimmed by 5 bases and J by 2 bases, 4 bases remained unmatched. This CDR3 contains 16 residues. This CDR3 is CASSETSGGITDTQYF. The CDR3 DNA follows: TGTGCCAGCAGTGAGACTAGCGGGGGGATCACAGATACGCAGTATTTT.

CDR3 amino acids: CASSPGTGNGYGYTF. The CDR3 bases are TGTGCCAGCTCACCAGGGACAGGGAATGGCTATGGCTACACCTTC. The V and J genes are TRBV18 and TRBJ1-2; 9 nucleotides align to TRBD1. V trimming: 2 bases; J trimming: 4 bases; junction bases outside the gene matches: 5. Germline V gene sequence: CDR1 KGHSH, CDR2 LQKENI. The CDR3 is 15 amino acids.

This clonotype has a handful of counts. The chain is built from TRBV2 and TRBJ2-5, with 10 nucleotides matching TRBD2. The CDR3 sequence is 15 residues long. The V and J ends lost 1 base and 4 bases, in that order; junction bases with no gene match: 3. In germline, CDR1 is SNHLY, CDR2 FYNNEI. For the CDR3, the DNA is TGTGCCAGCAGTGAAGAGGCTAGCGGGGGAGAGACCCAGTACTTC. This encodes CASSEEASGGETQYF.

Ten or more counts support this clonotype. This sequence joins TRBV29-1 and TRBJ1-1; D is ambiguous. This CDR3 has 13 residues. Germline CDR1 reads SQVTM; CDR2 reads ANQGSEA. Trimming removed 1 base from V and 0 bases from J, with 6 bases in between. CDR3 coding DNA: TGCAGCGTTGAAGGTTCGCTGAACACTGAAGCTTTCTTT. Protein sequence: CSVEGSLNTEAFF.

The chain has TRBV12-3 or TRBV12-4 and TRBJ1-2, with D perhaps TRBD1 (5 bases). The CDR3 totals 14 residues. V was pared by 2 bases and J by 8 bases, with 15 bases between. CDR3 loop: CASSLIGASWGYTF. The CDR3, as DNA: TGTGCCAGCAGTTTAATCGGGGCTTCCTGGGGCTACACCTTC.

This clonotype was counted a few times. This chain uses TRBV27 with TRBJ1-1; D might be TRBD1 (6 bases). V gave up 2 bases and J gave up 7 bases, with 11 bases separating them. The CDR3 loop spans 13 amino acids. Germline CDR1 reads MNHEY; CDR2 reads SMNVEV (reference sequence). The CDR3: CASSLGGASEAFF. The DNA of the CDR3 is TGTGCCAGCAGTTTAGGGGGGGCGAGTGAAGCTTTCTTT.

This clonotype has more than one count but fewer than ten. The chain links TRBV19 to TRBJ1-1, with D possibly matching TRBD1 (5 bases). This CDR3 contains 12 residues. Germline-derived CDR1 and CDR2 are LNHDA and SQIVND (reference sequence). V lost 9 bases and J lost 3, with 11 bases in between. Written as DNA, the CDR3 is TGTGCCAGGGACGACAGTCACACTGAAGCTTTCTTT. Amino acids: CARDDSHTEAFF.

The sample holds many counts of this clonotype. The chain carries TRBV7-6 and TRBJ2-1, with 8 bases identical to TRBD2. This CDR3 contains 15 residues. Germline V gene data show CDR1 as SGHVS and CDR2 as FNYEAQ. V was clipped by 6 bases and J by 7 bases; unmatched bases: 11. CDR3 nucleotides: TGTGCCAGCAGTTCCATAGGGACTAGAGGGAATGAGCAGTTCTTC. Translated: CASSSIGTRGNEQFF.